The T cell receptor (beta chain) under discussion was sequenced for a study of tumor-infiltrating lymphocytes in localized non-small cell lung cancer. General observations from the study: Higher tumor T cell infiltration than in uninvolved lung was supported by TCRbeta sequencing.

With regard to this clone: Its antigen remains unknown.

TCRdb's table, derived via immunoSEQ multiplex PCR, lists solely in-frame clones and lacks some. The data hold about 12,000 clones, with about 85% observed a single time. The V and J ends lost 1 base and 9 bases respectively, with 10 bases between them. CDR1 and CDR2 (germline): SGHTA, FQGNSA. This CDR3 has 14 residues. The source material was lung tumor tissue. This clonotype was obtained from a human donor with non-small cell lung cancer. This chain connects TRBV7-2 to TRBJ1-6; D not resolved. In DNA, the CDR3 is TGTGCCAGCAGCTTAGGGCTCGTGAGTTCACCCCTCCACTTT. Its translation is CASSLGLVSSPLHF. Full variable domain (missing parts from reference TRBV7-2 and TRBJ1-6): GAGVSQSPSNKVTEKGKDVELRCDPISGHTALYWYRQSLGQGLEFLIYFQGNSAPDKSGLPSDRFSAERTGGSVSTLTIQRTQQEDSAVYLCASSLGLVSSPLHFGNGTRLTVT.